This T cell receptor (beta chain) was sequenced for a study of beta chain features in type 1 diabetes. Study in general: Similarity in age, gender and cell yields was seen between patients and healthy donors.

Every bit of the isolated RNA underwent reverse transcription, so sequencing read expressed TCRB transcripts. Generated by immunoSEQ multiplex PCR, the TCRdb table keeps only in-frame clones and is missing some. The table lists some 360,000 clones, roughly a tenth of them singletons, with about 0.64% in the top ten. Averaging about 120 mL, one heparinised blood draw was given by each donor. Sorting of CD4+ naive, central memory, regulatory and stem cell-like memory cells was performed via CD45RO/CCR7/CD25/CD127/CD95/CD27. This clone was observed a handful of times. Its antigen is unknown. General study findings and limits: TCRB CDR3s were moderately but significantly shorter in Type 1 diabetes patients in all four CD4+ subsets. Still unanswered here is whether HLA type influences TCRB rearrangement.

The V end lost 6 bases, the J end lost 6 bases, and 12 bases lay between the germline ends. The CDR3 spans 13 residues. Germline CDR1 is MNHEY and CDR2 is SVGAGI. The source material was central memory CD4+ T cells from blood. The receptor was derived from a man aged 30 to 39 with type 1 diabetes. The chain links TRBV6-5 to TRBJ1-5, with unresolved D. CDR3 sequence (DNA): TGTGCCAGCAGGTCCCTTGAGGGTCAGCCCCAGCATTTT. It translates to CASRSLEGQPQHF.